The text below deals with one TCR beta chain. Other DNA sequences in this specimen translate into the identical CDR3. This table comes from immunoSEQ multiplex PCR, and its TCRdb copy is limited to in-frame clones, with some not included. Here the sample spans approximately 500,000 clones, about 89% being singletons. The CDR3 has 12 amino acids. The V and J ends lost 2 bases and 6 bases respectively, with 8 bases between them. Germline assignment: CDR1 SEHNR and CDR2 FQNEAQ (reference sequence). This entry is derived from a study of blood T cell repertoires in COVID-19. Sample: peripheral blood. V is TRBV7-9 and J is TRBJ2-7; tentatively, D is TRBD2 (6 bases). The clonotype comes from a woman aged 45-60 years with COVID-19, enrolled during active disease. The CDR3 sequence is CASSLLGGEQYF. The CDR3 DNA is TGTGCCAGCAGCTTATTGGGAGGCGAGCAGTACTTC.